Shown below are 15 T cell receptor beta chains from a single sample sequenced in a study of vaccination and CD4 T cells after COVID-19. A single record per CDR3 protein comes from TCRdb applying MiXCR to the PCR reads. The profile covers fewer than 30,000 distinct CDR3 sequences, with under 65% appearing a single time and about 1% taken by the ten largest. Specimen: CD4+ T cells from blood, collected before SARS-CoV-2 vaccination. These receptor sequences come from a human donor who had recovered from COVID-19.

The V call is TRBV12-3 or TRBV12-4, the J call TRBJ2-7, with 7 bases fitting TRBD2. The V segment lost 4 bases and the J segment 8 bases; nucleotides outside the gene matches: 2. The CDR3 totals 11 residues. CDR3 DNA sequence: TGTGCCAGCAGTTCTAGCGGCCAGCAGTACTTC. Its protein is CASSSSGQQYF.

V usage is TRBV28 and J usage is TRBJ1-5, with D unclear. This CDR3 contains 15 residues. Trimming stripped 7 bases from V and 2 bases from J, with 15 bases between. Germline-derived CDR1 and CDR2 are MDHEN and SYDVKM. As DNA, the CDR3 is TGTGCCAGCACCCCAATGGGTAGGGGCAATCAGCCCCAGCATTTT. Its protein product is CASTPMGRGNQPQHF.

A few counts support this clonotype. The CDR3 loop is CASSEGDTGELFF. The CDR3 DNA reads TGTGCCAGCAGTGAAGGTGACACCGGGGAGCTGTTTTTT. The chain combines TRBV6-1 with TRBJ2-2; D is undetermined. Germline-derived CDR1 and CDR2 are MNHNS and SASEGT. This CDR3 spans 13 amino acids. Trimming took 1 base from V and 3 from J, leaving 3 bases between them.

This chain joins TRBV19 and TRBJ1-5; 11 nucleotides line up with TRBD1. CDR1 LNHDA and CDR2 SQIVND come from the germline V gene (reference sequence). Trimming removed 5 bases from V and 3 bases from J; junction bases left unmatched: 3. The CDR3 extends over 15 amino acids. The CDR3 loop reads CASSGTGGNNQPQHF. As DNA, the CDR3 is TGTGCCAGTAGTGGGACAGGGGGTAACAATCAGCCCCAGCATTTT. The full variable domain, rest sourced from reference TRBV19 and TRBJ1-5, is DGGITQSPKYLFRKEGQNVTLSCEQNLNHDAMYWYRQDPGQGLRLIYYSQIVNDFQKGDIAEGYSVSREKKESFPLTVTSAQKNPTAFYLCASSGTGGNNQPQHFGDGTRLSIL.

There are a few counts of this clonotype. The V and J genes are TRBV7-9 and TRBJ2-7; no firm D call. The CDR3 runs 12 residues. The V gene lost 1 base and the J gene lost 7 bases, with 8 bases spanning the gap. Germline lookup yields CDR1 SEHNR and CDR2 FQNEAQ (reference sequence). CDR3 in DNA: TGTGCCAGCAGCTTAGTGGGGTTAGAGCAGTACTTC. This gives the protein CASSLVGLEQYF.

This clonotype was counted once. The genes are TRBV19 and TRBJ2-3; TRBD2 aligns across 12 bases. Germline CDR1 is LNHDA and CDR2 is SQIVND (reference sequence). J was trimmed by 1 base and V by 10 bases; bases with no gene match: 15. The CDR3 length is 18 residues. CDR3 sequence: CATSRRETSGSGTDTQYF. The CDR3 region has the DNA TGTGCCACCTCCCGACGGGAGACTAGCGGGAGCGGCACAGATACGCAGTATTTT.

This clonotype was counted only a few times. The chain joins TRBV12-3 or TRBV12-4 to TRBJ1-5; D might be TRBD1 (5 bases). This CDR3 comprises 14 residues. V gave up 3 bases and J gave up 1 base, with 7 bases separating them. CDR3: CASSFRDSNQPQHF. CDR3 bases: TGTGCCAGCAGTTTTAGGGACAGCAATCAGCCCCAGCATTTT.

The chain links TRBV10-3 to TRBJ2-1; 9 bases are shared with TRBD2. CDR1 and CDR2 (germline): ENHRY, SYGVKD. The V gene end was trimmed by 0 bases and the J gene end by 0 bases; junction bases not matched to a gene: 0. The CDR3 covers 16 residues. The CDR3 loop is CAISESSGSSYNEQFF. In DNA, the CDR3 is TGTGCCATCAGTGAGTCTAGCGGGAGCTCCTACAATGAGCAGTTCTTC.

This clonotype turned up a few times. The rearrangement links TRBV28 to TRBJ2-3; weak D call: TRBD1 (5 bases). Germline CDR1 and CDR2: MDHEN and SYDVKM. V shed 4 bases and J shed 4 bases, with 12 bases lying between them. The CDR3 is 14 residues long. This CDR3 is CASSSQTVPDTQYF. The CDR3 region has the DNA TGTGCCAGCAGTTCCCAGACAGTCCCAGATACGCAGTATTTT.

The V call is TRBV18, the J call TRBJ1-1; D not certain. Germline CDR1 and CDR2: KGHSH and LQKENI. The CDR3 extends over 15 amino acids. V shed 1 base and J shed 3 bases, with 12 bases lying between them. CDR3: CASSPLIIADTEAFF. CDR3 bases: TGTGCCAGCTCACCACTAATTATAGCGGACACTGAAGCTTTCTTT.

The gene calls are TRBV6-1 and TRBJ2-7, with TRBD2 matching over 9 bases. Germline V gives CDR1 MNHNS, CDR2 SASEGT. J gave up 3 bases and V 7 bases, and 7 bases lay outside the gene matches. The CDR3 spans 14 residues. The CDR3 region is CASISSGGNYEQYF. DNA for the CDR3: TGTGCCAGCATATCGAGCGGGGGGAACTACGAGCAGTACTTC.

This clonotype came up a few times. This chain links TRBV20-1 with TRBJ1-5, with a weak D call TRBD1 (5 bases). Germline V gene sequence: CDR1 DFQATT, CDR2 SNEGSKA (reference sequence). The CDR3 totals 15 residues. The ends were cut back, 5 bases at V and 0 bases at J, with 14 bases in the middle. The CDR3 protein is CSAPNTGYSNQPQHF. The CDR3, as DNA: TGCAGTGCTCCGAACACAGGTTATAGCAATCAGCCCCAGCATTTT.

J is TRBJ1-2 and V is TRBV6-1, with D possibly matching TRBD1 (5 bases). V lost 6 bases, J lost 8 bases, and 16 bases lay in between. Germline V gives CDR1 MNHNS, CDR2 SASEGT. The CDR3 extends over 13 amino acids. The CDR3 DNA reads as TGTGCCAGCAGAAGGGGCCTTTCGGGAGGCTACACCTTC. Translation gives CASRRGLSGGYTF.

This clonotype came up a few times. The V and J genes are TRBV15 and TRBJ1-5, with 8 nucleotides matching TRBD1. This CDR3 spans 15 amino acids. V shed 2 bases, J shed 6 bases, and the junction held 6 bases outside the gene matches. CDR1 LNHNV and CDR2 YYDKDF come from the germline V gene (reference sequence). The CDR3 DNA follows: TGTGCCACCAGCAGAAAGACAGGGGTGCGTCAGCCCCAGCATTTT. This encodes CATSRKTGVRQPQHF.

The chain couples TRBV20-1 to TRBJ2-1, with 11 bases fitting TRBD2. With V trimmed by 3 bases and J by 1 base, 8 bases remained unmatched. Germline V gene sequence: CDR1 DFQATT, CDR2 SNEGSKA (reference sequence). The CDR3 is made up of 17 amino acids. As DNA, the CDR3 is TGCAGTGCTAGGTTAGCGGGAGGGGGAAATTCCTACAATGAGCAGTTCTTC. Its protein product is CSARLAGGGNSYNEQFF.